The 9 T cell receptor beta chains listed next were all sequenced from one sample in a study of graft-versus-host responses after intestinal transplantation. Sequencing was performed with immunoSEQ multiplex PCR; in TCRdb, only in-frame clones are kept and a portion is missing. The table has about 100,000 clones, about nine tenths seen once. For these receptors, no antigen is known. The sample in question was unstimulated CD4+ T cells sorted from spleen or lymph node cells, obtained before transplant. These receptors originate from a human donor who was the organ donor for an intestinal transplant.

The chain has TRBV7-2 and TRBJ2-2; TRBD2 might be the D (6 bases). The V end was cut by 4 bases, the J end by 4 bases, with 7 bases between. CDR1 and CDR2 (germline): SGHTA, FQGNSA. This CDR3 has 13 amino acids. CDR3 amino acids: CASSWGVTGELFF. The CDR3 DNA reads as TGTGCCAGCAGCTGGGGGGTCACCGGGGAGCTGTTTTTT.

The J gene is TRBJ1-5, the V gene TRBV4-1; D unclear. The CDR3 contains 15 residues. Germline CDR1 and CDR2: MGHRA and YSYEKL. V lost 1 base, J lost 1 base, and 8 bases lay in between. CDR3 coding DNA: TGCGCCAGCAGCCAAGTAGAATTAAGCAATCAGCCCCAGCATTTT. This sequence encodes CASSQVELSNQPQHF.

V and J are TRBV4-1 and TRBJ2-7, with TRBD1 identical over 8 bases. From germline, CDR1 is MGHRA and CDR2 YSYEKL. This CDR3 has 14 amino acids. Germline trimming cut 1 base from V and 4 bases from J; bases unmatched to any gene: 3. This CDR3 reads CASSQVQGGYEQYF. The CDR3 nucleotides are TGCGCCAGCAGCCAAGTACAGGGGGGTTACGAGCAGTACTTC.

This chain uses TRBV7-8 with TRBJ2-2; D is ambiguous. The CDR3 covers 14 residues. Deletions cut 1 base from V and 2 bases from J, with 5 bases between. Germline V gives CDR1 SGHVS, CDR2 FQNEAQ. CDR3 nucleotide sequence: TGTGCCAGCAGCTTAGTTAGAAACACCGGGGAGCTGTTTTTT. As protein: CASSLVRNTGELFF.

This clone was seen a single time. The rearrangement links TRBV5-1 to TRBJ2-7; 9 bases match TRBD1. This CDR3 has 15 amino acids. J lost 0 bases, V lost 4 bases, and 5 bases had no gene match. Germline V CDR1 and CDR2: SGHRS, YFSETQ. CDR3 protein: CASSAGTGSSYEQYF. The CDR3 nucleotides are TGCGCCAGCAGCGCCGGGACAGGGAGCTCCTACGAGCAGTACTTC.

The chain joins TRBV7-2 to TRBJ1-5; 11 bases are a match to TRBD1. V shed 5 bases, J shed 7 bases, and the junction held 13 bases outside the gene matches. Germline-derived CDR1 and CDR2 are SGHTA and FQGNSA. This CDR3 is 17 amino acids long. The CDR3 spells CASSPSGTGGGKQPQHF. CDR3 nucleotide sequence: TGTGCCAGCAGCCCGTCGGGGACAGGGGGAGGGAAGCAGCCCCAGCATTTT.

The chain links TRBV9 to TRBJ2-2; 9 bases agree with TRBD1. The germline V gene has CDR1 SGDLS and CDR2 YYNGEE. CDR3 length: 14 amino acids. Unmatched junction bases numbered 0, after V lost 0 bases and J lost 6 bases. As DNA, the CDR3 is TGTGCCAGCAGCGTAGGGACAGGGGCCGGGGAGCTGTTTTTT. Protein: CASSVGTGAGELFF. The full variable domain, rest sourced from reference TRBV9 and TRBJ2-2, is DSGVTQTPKHLITATGQRVTLRCSPRSGDLSVYWYQQSLDQGLQFLIQYYNGEERAKGNILERFSAQQFPDLHSELNLSSLELGDSALYFCASSVGTGAGELFFGEGSRLTVL.

The V and J genes are TRBV18 and TRBJ2-3; weak D call: TRBD1 (5 bases). This CDR3 region has 15 residues. Germline values: CDR1 KGHSH, CDR2 LQKENI. Trimming cost V 1 base and J 2 bases, with 10 bases left between them. The CDR3 region has the DNA TGTGCCAGCTCACCACGGGGCGAGGTCACAGATACGCAGTATTTT. It specifies CASSPRGEVTDTQYF.

The CDR3 loop reads CAGGVRSYNEQFF. The CDR3 DNA sequence: TGTGCCGGAGGGGTTCGCTCCTACAATGAGCAGTTCTTC. The J gene is TRBJ2-1, the V gene TRBV30; possible D gene TRBD2, 6 bases. CDR1 is GTSNPN, CDR2 SVGIG, per germline (reference sequence). The CDR3 extends over 13 amino acids. V was trimmed by 8 bases and J by 0 bases, leaving 11 bases between them.